A selection of T cell receptor beta chains follows, all from one sample in a study of cytomegalovirus exposure and HLA in healthy donors. This table comes from immunoSEQ multiplex PCR, and its TCRdb copy is limited to in-frame clones, with some not included. The sample holds some 130,000 clones, roughly 78% seen once. The sample consisted of PBMCs. These receptors all come from a man aged 30 to 45 in good health and CMV-seronegative. The CDR3 runs from the conserved cysteine through the conserved F or W. A D gene is named only where the DNA matches it firmly. Where a row states a size, it is once, few, many or the class of an expanded clone; other rows omit it.

D gene	V gene	J gene	clone size	CDR3 length	CDR3 DNA	CDR3 protein
NA	TRBV6-5	TRBJ1-3	few	14	TGTGCCAGCAAAACCTGGGGGGTGGGAAACACCATATATTTT	CASKTWGVGNTIYF
NA	TRBV10-2	TRBJ2-1	NA	16	TGCGCCAGCAGTGAGTCGCCGGACAGTTTTTACAATGAGCAGTTCTTC	CASSESPDSFYNEQFF
NA	TRBV7-9	TRBJ2-7	NA	14	TGTGCCAGCAGCTTAGCGTATTCTGTGCGGGAGCAGTACTTC	CASSLAYSVREQYF
NA	TRBV2	TRBJ2-7	few	13	TGTGCCAGCAGTGAGTCGGCTCACTACGAGCAGTACTTC	CASSESAHYEQYF
NA	TRBV18	TRBJ2-7	NA	16	TGTGCCAGCTCACCACGGACGGGTGGGAGCTCCTACGAGCAGTACTTC	CASSPRTGGSSYEQYF
NA	TRBV15	TRBJ1-2	NA	12	TGTGCCACCAGCAGTAACTACTATGGCTACACCTTC	CATSSNYYGYTF
NA	TRBV10-3	TRBJ2-1	NA	15	TGTGCCATCAGCGGGGGAGGAGCTTGGTTCAATGAGCAGTTCTTC	CAISGGGAWFNEQFF
TRBD1	TRBV6-1	TRBJ1-5	NA	15	TGTGCCAGCAGTGGACAGGGACTTATCAATCAGCCCCAGCATTTT	CASSGQGLINQPQHF
TRBD1	TRBV28	TRBJ2-1	NA	20	TGTGCCAGCAGACGCCCCTCTCTACTACAGGGGGCGAGCTCCTACAATGAGCAGTTCTTC	CASRRPSLLQGASSYNEQFF
TRBD1	TRBV30	TRBJ2-5	NA	13	TGTGCCTGGGACAGGGGGCAGCAGGAGACCCAGTACTTC	CAWDRGQQETQYF
TRBD2	TRBV19	TRBJ2-2	NA	16	TGTGCCAGTAGTAAGGGTCGCGGGAGTTACACCGGGGAGCTGTTTTTT	CASSKGRGSYTGELFF